These T cell receptor beta chains were read from a single sample in a study of metastatic and nonmetastatic thyroid tumors. Via MiXCR, TCRdb re-called the PCR reads. The sample lists about 27,000 clones, roughly 15% seen once, with 15% to 17% in the top ten. Sequenced input: blood. All receptors come from a male donor with papillary thyroid cancer or a benign thyroid nodule (not recorded which). Some clones in this sample may be carry-over from other donors' samples. CDR3s include the opening cysteine and the closing phenylalanine or tryptophan.

cdr3_aa j_call v_call
CASSHSGGIANYGYTF TRBJ1-2 TRBV14
CASSPYQAGAGELFF TRBJ2-2 TRBV7-2
CASSPPPGPNTDTQYF TRBJ2-3 TRBV6-1
CASSVGGTGELFF TRBJ2-2 TRBV9
CASSEEGGGNQPQHF TRBJ1-5 TRBV2
CASSSSPWNEQFF TRBJ2-1 TRBV7-6
CSAKSANRGTDTQYF TRBJ2-3 TRBV20-1
CSVIGQGVFGNTIYF TRBJ1-3 TRBV29-1
CASSVTGPGNTEAFF TRBJ1-1 TRBV5-1
CASSVDPALEQYF TRBJ2-7 TRBV2
CASSSHVAGSHSQGDTQYF TRBJ2-3 TRBV7-1
CASNRGPGARYGYTF TRBJ1-2 TRBV28
CASSLFQGPTYEQYF TRBJ2-7 TRBV7-2
CASSPQAGANVLTF TRBJ2-6 TRBV14
CASGHLFHEKLFF TRBJ1-4 TRBV2
CASSVTGVATDTQYF TRBJ2-3 TRBV2
CARVLRGQYF TRBJ2-7 TRBV2
CATQGGNSPLHF TRBJ1-6 TRBV6-1
CALGSYEQYF TRBJ2-7 TRBV30
CASSRPIGVQPYEQYF TRBJ2-7 TRBV5-1
CATRSVDANEQFF TRBJ2-1 TRBV24-1
CTSRKGPQDTQYF TRBJ2-3 TRBV7-3
CASSLASGGAAFF TRBJ1-1 TRBV7-9
CASMGQGRETQYF TRBJ2-5 TRBV2
CSATNLYEQYF TRBJ2-7 TRBV20-1
CASSFGTYNEQFF TRBJ2-1 TRBV7-6
CSVEARANTGELFF TRBJ2-2 TRBV29-1